The table lists the clone carrying this T cell receptor (beta chain) with many counts. Its antigen is still unknown. TCRdb reprocessed the 5' RACE reads with MiXCR, giving one entry per CDR3 protein. The sample lists 50,000 to 65,000 distinct CDR3 sequences; roughly 7% were seen once. The data belong to a study of spatial heterogeneity in lung cancer. Study background: Alpha-chain sequences were consistently detected in smaller numbers than beta-chain sequences. The library had UMIs, and each TCR and UMI pair averaged more than ten raw reads. Study-wide findings and caveats: Tumor TCRs that were ubiquitous and expanded showed up in blood more at resection than follow-up.

The V gene end was trimmed by 4 bases and the J gene end by 5 bases; junction bases not matched to a gene: 5. This CDR3 is built from 13 residues. The germline V gene has CDR1 SGHDT and CDR2 YYEEEE. The time point: sample taken at primary tumor resection. Whole RNA came from tumor, nontumor lung or frozen PBMC and was sequenced without being sorted. This sequence originates from a female donor with early-stage non-small cell lung cancer. The chain uses TRBV5-6 and TRBJ2-5; 7 bases are shared with TRBD1. The sequencing used PBMCs, collected at surgery. DNA for the CDR3: TGTGCCAGCAGCCCTGACAGGGTTGAGACCCAGTACTTC. Translation gives CASSPDRVETQYF.